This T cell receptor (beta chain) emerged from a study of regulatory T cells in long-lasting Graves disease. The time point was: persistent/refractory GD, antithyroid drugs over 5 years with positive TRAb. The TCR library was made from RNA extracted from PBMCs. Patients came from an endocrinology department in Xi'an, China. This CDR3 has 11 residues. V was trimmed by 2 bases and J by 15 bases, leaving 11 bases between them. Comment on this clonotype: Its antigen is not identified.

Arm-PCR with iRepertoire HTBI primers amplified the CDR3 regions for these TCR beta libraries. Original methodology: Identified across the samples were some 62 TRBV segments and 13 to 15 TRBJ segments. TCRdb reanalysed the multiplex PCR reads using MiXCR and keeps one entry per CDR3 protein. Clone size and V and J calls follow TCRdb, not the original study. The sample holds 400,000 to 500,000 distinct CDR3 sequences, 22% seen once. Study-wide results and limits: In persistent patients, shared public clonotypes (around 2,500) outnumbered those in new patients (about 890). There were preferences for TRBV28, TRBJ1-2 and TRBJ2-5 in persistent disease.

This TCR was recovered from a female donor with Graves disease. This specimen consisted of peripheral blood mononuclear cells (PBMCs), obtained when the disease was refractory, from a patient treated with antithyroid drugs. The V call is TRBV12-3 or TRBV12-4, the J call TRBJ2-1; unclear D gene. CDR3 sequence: CASSLRTKLFF. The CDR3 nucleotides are TGTGCCAGCAGTTTAAGGACGAAGCTGTTCTTC.